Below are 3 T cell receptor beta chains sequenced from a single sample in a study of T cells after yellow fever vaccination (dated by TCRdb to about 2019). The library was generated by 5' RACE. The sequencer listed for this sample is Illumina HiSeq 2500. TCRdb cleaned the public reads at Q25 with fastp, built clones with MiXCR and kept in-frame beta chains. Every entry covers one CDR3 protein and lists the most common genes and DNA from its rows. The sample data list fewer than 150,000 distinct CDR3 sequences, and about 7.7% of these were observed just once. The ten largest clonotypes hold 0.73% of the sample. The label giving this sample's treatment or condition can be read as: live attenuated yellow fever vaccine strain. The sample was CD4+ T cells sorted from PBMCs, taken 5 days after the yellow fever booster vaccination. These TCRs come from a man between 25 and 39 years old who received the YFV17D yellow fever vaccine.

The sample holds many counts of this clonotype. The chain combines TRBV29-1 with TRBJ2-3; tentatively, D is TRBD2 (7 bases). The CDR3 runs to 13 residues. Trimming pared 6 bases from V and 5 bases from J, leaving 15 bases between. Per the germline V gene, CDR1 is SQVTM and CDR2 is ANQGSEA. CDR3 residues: CSVRRGAQDTQYF. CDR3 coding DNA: TGCAGCGTCCGTCGGGGGGCGCAAGATACGCAGTATTTT.

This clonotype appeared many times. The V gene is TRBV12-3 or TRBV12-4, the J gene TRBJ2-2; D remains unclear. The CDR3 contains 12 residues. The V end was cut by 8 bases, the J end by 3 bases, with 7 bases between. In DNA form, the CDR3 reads TGTGCCAGCTTTAAAGACACCGGGGAGCTGTTTTTT. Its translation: CASFKDTGELFF.

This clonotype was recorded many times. Here the CDR3 DNA reads TGTGCCAGCAGCCTCTCCGGGACAGGGGTTCAGCCCCAGCATTTT. Translating it yields CASSLSGTGVQPQHF. The chain uses TRBV6-5 and TRBJ1-5, with 10 bases that match TRBD1. CDR1 is MNHEY, CDR2 SVGAGI, per germline. After removal of 6 bases from V and 6 bases from J, the junction contained 8 bases not matched to a gene. The CDR3 loop spans 15 amino acids.